This T cell receptor (beta chain) is from a study of CD4 T cells in relation to SARS-CoV-2 and coronaviruses. Overall study findings and caveats: Monoreactive clones expanded significantly more to SARS-CoV-2 than crossreactive clones did. About 64% of donors had memory CD4+ clonotypes crossrecognizing SARS-CoV-2 and common cold coronavirus spike.

Sequenced by immunoSEQ multiplex PCR; TCRdb stores in-frame clones only, minus some. Of some 65,000 clones in the sample, more than 75% are singletons; the top ten hold over 1.5%. This clone was counted once. Its target is not known. Before the COVID-19 pandemic, during about 2010-2019, CD4+ T cells were taken from unexposed donors. Cryopreserved PBMCs were CD4-enriched, then split into naive and memory cells. Germline-derived CDR1 and CDR2 are SGHTA and FQGNSA. CDR3 length: 13 amino acids. Trimming removed 3 bases from V and 5 bases from J, with 10 bases in between. The sequencing sample was made of memory CD4+ T cells from PBMCs. The TCR was taken from a human donor in good health. J is TRBJ2-5 and V is TRBV7-2; tentatively, D is TRBD1 (5 bases). The CDR3 DNA follows: TGTGCCAGCAGCTTCGGCAGGGTCGAGACCCAGTACTTC. Translation: CASSFGRVETQYF.